This TCR beta chain was identified during a study of OX40 agonist ivuxolimab in advanced cancers. Profiling relied on immunoSEQ multiplex PCR, and the TCRdb table lists in-frame clones only, not all of them. Here the sample spans approximately 35,000 clones, over 85% being singletons. To note about this clone: At the DNA level, this CDR3 is encoded by other sequences in the same sample as well.

The CDR3 has 13 amino acids. V was pared by 2 bases and J by 5 bases, with 10 bases between. Germline CDR1 is MNHEY and CDR2 is SMNVEV (reference sequence). Sequenced material: CD4+ or CD8+ T cells sorted from blood, taken in a trial of the OX40 agonist ivuxolimab. This receptor was identified in an adult with an advanced solid tumor such as melanoma, head and neck, liver or kidney cancer. The chain has TRBV27 and TRBJ2-7; D gene unclear. The CDR3 sequence is CASSLTGVHEQYF. CDR3 coding DNA: TGTGCCAGCAGTTTAACTGGGGTACACGAGCAGTACTTC.